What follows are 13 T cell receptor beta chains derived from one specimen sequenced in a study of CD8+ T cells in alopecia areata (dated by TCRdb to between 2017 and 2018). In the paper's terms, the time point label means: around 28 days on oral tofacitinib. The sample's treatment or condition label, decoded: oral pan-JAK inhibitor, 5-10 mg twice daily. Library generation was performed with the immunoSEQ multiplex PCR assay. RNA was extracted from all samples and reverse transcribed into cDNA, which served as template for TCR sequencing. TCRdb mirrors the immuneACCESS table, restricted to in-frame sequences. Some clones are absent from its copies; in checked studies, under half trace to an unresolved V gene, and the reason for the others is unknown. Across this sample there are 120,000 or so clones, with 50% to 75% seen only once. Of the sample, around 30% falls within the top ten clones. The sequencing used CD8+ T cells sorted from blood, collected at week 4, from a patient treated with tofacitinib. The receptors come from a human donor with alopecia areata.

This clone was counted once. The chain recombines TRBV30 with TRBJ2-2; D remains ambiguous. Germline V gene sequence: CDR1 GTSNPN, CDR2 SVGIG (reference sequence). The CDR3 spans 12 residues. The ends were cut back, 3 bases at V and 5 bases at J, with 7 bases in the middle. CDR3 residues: CAWSPGTGELFF. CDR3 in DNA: TGTGCCTGGAGCCCGGGTACCGGGGAGCTGTTTTTT.

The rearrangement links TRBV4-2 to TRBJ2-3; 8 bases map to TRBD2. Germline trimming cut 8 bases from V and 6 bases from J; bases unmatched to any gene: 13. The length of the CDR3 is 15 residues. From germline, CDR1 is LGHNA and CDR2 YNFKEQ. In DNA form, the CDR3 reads TGTGCCAGCGGGGCACCCGGGGGGGCCTTGGATACGCAGTATTTT. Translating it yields CASGAPGGALDTQYF.

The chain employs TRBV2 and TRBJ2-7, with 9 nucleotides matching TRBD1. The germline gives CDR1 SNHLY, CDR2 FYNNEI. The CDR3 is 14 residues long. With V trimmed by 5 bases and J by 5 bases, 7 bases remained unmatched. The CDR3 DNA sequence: TGTGCCAGCAGTCCCCGGGACAGGGTCGACGAGCAGTACTTC. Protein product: CASSPRDRVDEQYF.

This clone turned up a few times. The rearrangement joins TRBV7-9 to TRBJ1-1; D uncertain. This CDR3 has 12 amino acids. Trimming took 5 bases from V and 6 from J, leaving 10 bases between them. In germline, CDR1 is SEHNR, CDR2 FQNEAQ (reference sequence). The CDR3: CASSPGSAEAFF. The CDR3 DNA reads TGTGCCAGCAGCCCCGGCTCCGCTGAAGCTTTCTTT.

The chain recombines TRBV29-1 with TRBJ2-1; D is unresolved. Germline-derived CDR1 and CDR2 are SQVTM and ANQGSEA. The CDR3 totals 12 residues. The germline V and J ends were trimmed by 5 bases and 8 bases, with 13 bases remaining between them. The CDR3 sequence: CSVWYGLDEQFF. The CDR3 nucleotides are TGCAGCGTTTGGTACGGGCTGGATGAGCAGTTCTTC.

CDR3 residues: CASSGTGDNNEQFF. CDR3 sequence (DNA): TGTGCCAGTAGCGGGACAGGGGACAACAATGAGCAGTTCTTC. The chain joins TRBV19 to TRBJ2-1, with 10 bases that match TRBD1. V gave up 6 bases and J gave up 5 bases; unmatched junction bases: 4. The CDR3 consists of 14 residues. CDR1 and CDR2 from the germline V gene are LNHDA and SQIVND (reference sequence).

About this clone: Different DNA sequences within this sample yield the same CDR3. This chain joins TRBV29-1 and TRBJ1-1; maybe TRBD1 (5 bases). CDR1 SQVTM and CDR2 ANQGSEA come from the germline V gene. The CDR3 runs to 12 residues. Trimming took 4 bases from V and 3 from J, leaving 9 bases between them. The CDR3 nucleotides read TGCAGCGTTGTGGGGGGTGACACTGAAGCTTTCTTT. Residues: CSVVGGDTEAFF.

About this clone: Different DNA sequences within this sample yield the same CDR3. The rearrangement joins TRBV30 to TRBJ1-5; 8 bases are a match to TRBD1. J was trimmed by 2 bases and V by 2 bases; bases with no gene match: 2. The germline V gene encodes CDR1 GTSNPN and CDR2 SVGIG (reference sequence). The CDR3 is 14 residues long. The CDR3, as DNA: TGTGCCTGGAGTCAGGGGGCTGGCAATCAGCCCCAGCATTTT. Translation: CAWSQGAGNQPQHF.

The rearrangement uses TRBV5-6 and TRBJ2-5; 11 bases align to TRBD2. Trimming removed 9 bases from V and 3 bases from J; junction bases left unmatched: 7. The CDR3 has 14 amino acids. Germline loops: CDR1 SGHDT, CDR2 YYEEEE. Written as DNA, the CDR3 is TGTGCCACCAGACTAGCGGGGACCGAAGAGACCCAGTACTTC. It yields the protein CATRLAGTEETQYF.

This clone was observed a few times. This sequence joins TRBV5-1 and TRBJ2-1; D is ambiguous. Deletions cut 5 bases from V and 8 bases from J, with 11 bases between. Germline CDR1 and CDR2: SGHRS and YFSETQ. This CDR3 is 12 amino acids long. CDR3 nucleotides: TGCGCCAGCAGATTCGTCGGCGATGAGCAGTTCTTC. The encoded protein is CASRFVGDEQFF.

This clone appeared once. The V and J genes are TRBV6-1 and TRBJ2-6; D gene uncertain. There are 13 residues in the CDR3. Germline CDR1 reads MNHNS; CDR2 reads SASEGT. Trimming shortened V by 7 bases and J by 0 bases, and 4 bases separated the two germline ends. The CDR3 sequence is CASTGSGANVLTF. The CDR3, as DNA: TGTGCCAGCACAGGCTCTGGGGCCAACGTCCTGACTTTC.

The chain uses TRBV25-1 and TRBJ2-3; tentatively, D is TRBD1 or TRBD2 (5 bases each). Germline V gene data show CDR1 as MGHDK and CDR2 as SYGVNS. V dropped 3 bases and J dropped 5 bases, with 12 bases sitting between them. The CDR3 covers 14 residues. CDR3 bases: TGTGCCAGCAGTGACAGTGGGACCGGAGATACGCAGTATTTT. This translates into CASSDSGTGDTQYF.

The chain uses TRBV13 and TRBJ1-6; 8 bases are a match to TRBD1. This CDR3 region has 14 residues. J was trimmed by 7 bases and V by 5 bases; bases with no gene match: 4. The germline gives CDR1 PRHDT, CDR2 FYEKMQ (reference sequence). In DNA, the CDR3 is TGTGCCAGCAGCCTACAGGGGGAAAATTCACCCCTCCACTTT. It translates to CASSLQGENSPLHF. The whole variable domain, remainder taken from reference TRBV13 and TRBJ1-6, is AAGVIQSPRHLIKEKRETATLKCYPIPRHDTVYWYQQGPGQDPQFLISFYEKMQSDKGSIPDRFSAQQFSDYHSELNMSSLELGDSALYFCASSLQGENSPLHFGNGTRLTVT.